The clone carrying this T cell receptor (beta chain) occurred a few times. Its antigen remains unidentified. At one boundary the junction diverges from the germline segment, which might be a read error. This sample was included in a study of OX40 agonist ivuxolimab in advanced cancers. Study-level points and caveats: Circulating CD4+ and CD8+ T cells showed clonal expansion by week 6 at 0.1 to 3.0 mg/kg.

The protocol was immunoSEQ multiplex PCR, while the TCRdb copy is restricted to in-frame clones and leaves out a portion. The sample lists tens of thousands of clones, roughly four fifths occurring once. There are 10 residues in the CDR3. The germline CDR1 and CDR2 sequences are MNHGY and SVAAGI. Patients with a history of autoimmune disease or on systemic immunosuppression were excluded. The V gene is TRBV6-9, the J gene TRBJ2-3; D tentatively reads TRBD1 or TRBD2 (5 bases each). Sequencing was performed on CD4+ or CD8+ T cells sorted from blood, taken in a trial of the OX40 agonist ivuxolimab. The source is an adult with an advanced solid tumor such as melanoma, head and neck, liver or kidney cancer. CDR3 residues: CASSFLGDVF. DNA for the CDR3: TGTGCCAGCAGTTTCCTTGGGGACGTGTTT.